This T cell receptor beta chain was profiled in a study of shared clonotypes between healthy human individuals. The CDR3 runs 16 residues. V lost 4 bases and J lost 3, with 17 bases in between. CDR1 is SGDLS and CDR2 is YYNGEE in the germline V gene. Donors were Caucasian adults residing in Nashville, Tennessee, USA. The table came from immunoSEQ multiplex PCR; TCRdb's copy has only in-frame clones and leaves some out. Of nearly 750,000 clones listed, about two thirds are singletons. The sample taken for sequencing was memory CD4+ T cells sorted from blood. Subset of the sample: CD45RA-negative fraction. The sequence was obtained from a woman aged 30 to 39 in good health. The genes are TRBV9 and TRBJ2-1; D could derive from TRBD1 or TRBD2 (6 bases each). CDR3 bases: TGTGCCAGCAGCACAAGGGGGGATAACGGCTACAATGAGCAGTTCTTC. It translates to CASSTRGDNGYNEQFF. Using reference TRBV9 and TRBJ2-1 for the parts outside the CDR3, the full variable domain is DSGVTQTPKHLITATGQRVTLRCSPRSGDLSVYWYQQSLDQGLQFLIQYYNGEERAKGNILERFSAQQFPDLHSELNLSSLELGDSALYFCASSTRGDNGYNEQFFGPGTRLTVL.